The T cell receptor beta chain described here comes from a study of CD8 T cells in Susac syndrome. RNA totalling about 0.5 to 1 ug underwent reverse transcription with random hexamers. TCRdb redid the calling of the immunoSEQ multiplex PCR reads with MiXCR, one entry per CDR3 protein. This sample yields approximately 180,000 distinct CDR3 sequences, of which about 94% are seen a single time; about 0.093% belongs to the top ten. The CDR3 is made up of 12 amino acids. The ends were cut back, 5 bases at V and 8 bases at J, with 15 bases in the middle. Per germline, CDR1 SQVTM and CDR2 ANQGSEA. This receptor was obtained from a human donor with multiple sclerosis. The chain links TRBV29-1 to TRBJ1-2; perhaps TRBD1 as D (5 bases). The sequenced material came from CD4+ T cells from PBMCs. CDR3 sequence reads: CSVFTGTEGYTF. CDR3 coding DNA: TGCAGCGTTTTTACCGGGACGGAAGGCTACACCTTC.